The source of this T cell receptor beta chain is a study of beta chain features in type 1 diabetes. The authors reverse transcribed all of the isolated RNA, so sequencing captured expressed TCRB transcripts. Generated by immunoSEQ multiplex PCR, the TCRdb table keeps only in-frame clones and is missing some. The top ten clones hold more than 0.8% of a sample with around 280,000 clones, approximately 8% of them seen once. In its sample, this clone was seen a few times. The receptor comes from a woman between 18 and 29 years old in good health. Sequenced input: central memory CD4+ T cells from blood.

For the CDR3, the DNA is TGTGCCAGCAGCTTAGAAAGGACCGGGGAGCTGTTTTTT. This encodes CASSLERTGELFF. V gene TRBV7-6 combines with J gene TRBJ2-2; D remains ambiguous. V lost 1 base, J lost 5 bases, and 5 bases lay in between. This CDR3 region has 13 residues. The germline CDR1 and CDR2 sequences are SGHVS and FNYEAQ.